The next 16 T cell receptor beta chains were all read from a single sample in a study of radiotherapy plus CTLA-4 blockade in lung cancer. Clones were read by immunoSEQ multiplex PCR, and TCRdb kept only the in-frame ones, dropping some. The table lists just over 60,000 clones, 70% to 85% of them singletons. This specimen was peripheral blood, taken from a patient treated with radiotherapy plus ipilimumab. All receptors derive from a human donor with non-small cell lung cancer who had a complete response to radiotherapy plus ipilimumab.

The rearrangement joins TRBV18 to TRBJ2-5; D remains unclear. The CDR3 length is 13 residues. The V end lost 3 bases, the J end lost 2 bases, and 7 bases lay between the germline ends. Per germline, CDR1 KGHSH and CDR2 LQKENI. CDR3 bases: TGTGCCAGCTCACCTACAGAGCAAGAGACCCAGTACTTC. This encodes CASSPTEQETQYF.

This clone was picked up a small number of times. This chain links TRBV18 with TRBJ2-7, with a possible D match to TRBD1 (5 bases). Germline CDR1 reads KGHSH; CDR2 reads LQKENI. Trimming removed 5 bases at V and 5 bases at J, with 13 bases between. The CDR3 has 13 amino acids. The CDR3 loop is CASSVQVRDEQYF. The DNA of the CDR3 is TGTGCCAGCTCAGTACAAGTCAGGGACGAGCAGTACTTC.

Only a few counts were recorded for this clone. This chain connects TRBV5-1 to TRBJ1-4, with D possibly TRBD1 on 5 matching bases. Germline lookup yields CDR1 SGHRS and CDR2 YFSETQ. The CDR3 loop spans 17 amino acids. V dropped 0 bases and J dropped 4 bases, with 16 bases sitting between them. This chain's CDR3 is CASSLGLGGADNEKLFF. In DNA form, the CDR3 reads TGCGCCAGCAGCTTGGGCCTAGGAGGGGCGGATAATGAAAAACTGTTTTTT.

The chain recombines TRBV11-2 with TRBJ1-1; D perhaps matches TRBD1 (6 bases). The germline CDR1 and CDR2 sequences are SGHAT and FQNNGV. The CDR3 has 13 residues. Trimming removed 5 bases at V and 10 bases at J, with 17 bases between. This chain's CDR3 is CASSPTGAYGAFF. CDR3 in DNA: TGTGCCAGCAGCCCCACGGGGGCGTATGGAGCTTTCTTT. The full variable domain, rest sourced from reference TRBV11-2 and TRBJ1-1, is EAGVAQSPRYKIIEKRQSVAFWCNPISGHATLYWYQQILGQGPKLLIQFQNNGVVDDSQLPKDRFSAERLKGVDSTLKIQPAKLEDSAVYLCASSPTGAYGAFFGQGTRLTVV.

This chain links TRBV6-5 with TRBJ1-1; D call uncertain. V lost 0 bases, J lost 0 bases, and 5 bases lay in between. Germline CDR1 MNHEY, CDR2 SVGAGI. The CDR3 has 14 amino acids. The CDR3 sequence: CASSYSPLNTEAFF. CDR3 in DNA: TGTGCCAGCAGTTACTCGCCCCTGAACACTGAAGCTTTCTTT.

This clone was recorded a few times. The V and J genes are TRBV12-5 and TRBJ2-7; TRBD1 matches at 8 bases. The CDR3 sequence is 13 residues long. Germline V gene lookup returns CDR1 LGHNT and CDR2 FRNRAP. J gave up 1 base and V 6 bases, and 2 bases lay outside the gene matches. CDR3 in amino acids: CASGRDRSYEQYF. In DNA form, the CDR3 reads TGTGCTAGTGGCCGGGACAGGTCCTACGAGCAGTACTTC.

The chain combines TRBV6-5 with TRBJ2-5; the D call may be TRBD1 or TRBD2 (5 bases each). The germline V and J ends were trimmed by 5 bases and 1 base, with 14 bases remaining between them. The CDR3 is 15 amino acids. The germline V gene encodes CDR1 MNHEY and CDR2 SVGAGI. CDR3 protein: CASSPGKGPQETQYF. In nucleotides, the CDR3 is TGTGCCAGCAGTCCCGGTAAGGGACCCCAAGAGACCCAGTACTTC.

Only a few counts were recorded for this clone. The CDR3 nucleotides are TGTGCCAGTAGTATAGCCCAGGGGCTCACTGAAGCTTTCTTT. It codes for CASSIAQGLTEAFF. The rearrangement links TRBV19 to TRBJ1-1, with a tentative D call TRBD1 (6 bases). The germline CDR1 and CDR2 sequences are LNHDA and SQIVND (reference sequence). The length of the CDR3 is 14 residues. V lost 1 base and J lost 4, with 10 bases in between.

The chain links TRBV10-1 to TRBJ1-1; D not resolved. Trimming left V 6 bases short and J 1 base short, with 6 bases between. Germline V gene data show CDR1 as WNHNN and CDR2 as SYGVQD (reference sequence). This CDR3 has 12 residues. CDR3 protein: CASRGENTEAFF. CDR3 DNA sequence: TGCGCCAGCAGGGGCGAGAACACTGAAGCTTTCTTT.

The V gene is TRBV30, the J gene TRBJ2-5; D possibly corresponds to TRBD1 (7 bases). CDR1 and CDR2 from the germline V gene are GTSNPN and SVGIG (reference sequence). The CDR3 has 14 residues. V lost 4 bases and J 2 bases, leaving 14 bases between the germline ends. CDR3 in DNA: TGTGCCTGGACCGCGGGACAGCTACAAGAGACCCAGTACTTC. This gives the protein CAWTAGQLQETQYF.

The chain is built from TRBV2 and TRBJ1-4; possible D gene TRBD1, 6 bases. Trimming pared 8 bases from V and 8 bases from J, leaving 9 bases between. The germline gives CDR1 SNHLY, CDR2 FYNNEI. This CDR3 contains 11 residues. CDR3 nucleotides: TGTGCCAGCCACAGGGTGGAAAAACTGTTTTTT. This sequence encodes CASHRVEKLFF.

The chain couples TRBV9 to TRBJ1-6; 9 nucleotides line up with TRBD1. Germline V gene sequence: CDR1 SGDLS, CDR2 YYNGEE. The CDR3 spans 15 residues. Losses at the gene ends were 3 bases for V and 5 bases for J; bases not matched to a gene: 3. The CDR3 DNA reads TGTGCCAGCAGCGGTACAGGGGGCGATAATTCACCCCTCCACTTT. It specifies CASSGTGGDNSPLHF.

The V gene is TRBV7-2, the J gene TRBJ1-2; possible D gene TRBD1, 6 bases. CDR3 length: 14 amino acids. Germline lookup yields CDR1 SGHTA and CDR2 FQGNSA. The germline V and J ends were trimmed by 1 base and 0 bases, with 6 bases remaining between them. As DNA, the CDR3 is TGTGCCAGCAGCTTAGGGACAGCTAACTATGGCTACACCTTC. Encoded protein: CASSLGTANYGYTF.

The rearrangement joins TRBV30 to TRBJ2-1; no clear D. The CDR3 spans 13 residues. Trimming pared 4 bases from V and 8 bases from J, leaving 15 bases between. Looked up from germline, CDR1 is GTSNPN and CDR2 is SVGIG (reference sequence). CDR3 DNA: TGTGCCTGGACTGTGGGCAGGTTAGATGAGCAGTTCTTC. Translated, it gives CAWTVGRLDEQFF.

The V and J genes are TRBV19 and TRBJ1-2; TRBD1 agrees at 11 bases. Germline CDR1 reads LNHDA; CDR2 reads SQIVND (reference sequence). The CDR3 covers 16 residues. Germline trimming cut 7 bases from V and 7 bases from J; bases unmatched to any gene: 14. The CDR3 reads CASKEKSGTGGSGYTF. The DNA of the CDR3 is TGTGCCAGTAAGGAAAAAAGTGGGACAGGGGGATCTGGCTACACCTTC.

J is TRBJ2-3 and V is TRBV27; D is undetermined. The germline gives CDR1 MNHEY, CDR2 SMNVEV (reference sequence). The CDR3 contains 14 residues. V lost 6 bases and J lost 2, with 12 bases in between. The CDR3 coding sequence is TGTGCCAGCAGCCTGTATGGATCCACAGATACGCAGTATTTT. Protein sequence: CASSLYGSTDTQYF.